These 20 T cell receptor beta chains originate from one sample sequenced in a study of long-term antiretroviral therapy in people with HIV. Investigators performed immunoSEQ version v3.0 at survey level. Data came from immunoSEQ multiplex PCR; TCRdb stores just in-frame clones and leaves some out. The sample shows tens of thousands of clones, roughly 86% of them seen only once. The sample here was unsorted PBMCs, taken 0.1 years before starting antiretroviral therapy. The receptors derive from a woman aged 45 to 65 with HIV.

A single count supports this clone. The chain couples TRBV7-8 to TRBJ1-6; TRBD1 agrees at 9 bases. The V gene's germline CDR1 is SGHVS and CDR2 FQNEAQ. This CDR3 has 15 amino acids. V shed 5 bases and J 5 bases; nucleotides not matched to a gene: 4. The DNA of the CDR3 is TGTGCCAGCAGCACTCGGGACAGGGATAATTCACCCCTCCACTTT. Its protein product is CASSTRDRDNSPLHF.

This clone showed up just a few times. The CDR3 loop is CASSLGQKNSPLHF. Here the CDR3 DNA reads TGTGCCAGCAGTTTAGGGCAAAAAAATTCACCCCTCCACTTT. The V and J genes are TRBV27 and TRBJ1-6, with unresolved D. The CDR3 consists of 14 residues. The V end was cut by 2 bases, the J end by 7 bases, with 9 bases between. Germline V gene lookup returns CDR1 MNHEY and CDR2 SMNVEV (reference sequence).

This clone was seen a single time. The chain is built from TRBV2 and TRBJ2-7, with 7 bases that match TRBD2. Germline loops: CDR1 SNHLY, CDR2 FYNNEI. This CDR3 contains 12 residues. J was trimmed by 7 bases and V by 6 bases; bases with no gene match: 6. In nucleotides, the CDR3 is TGTGCCAGCAGGGTCGGGGGGAGGGAGCAGTACTTC. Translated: CASRVGGREQYF.

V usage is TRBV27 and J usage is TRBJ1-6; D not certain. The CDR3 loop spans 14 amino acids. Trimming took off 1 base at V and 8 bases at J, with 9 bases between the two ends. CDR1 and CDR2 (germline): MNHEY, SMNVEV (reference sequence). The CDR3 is CASSLYVVDSPLHF. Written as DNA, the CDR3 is TGTGCCAGCAGTTTATATGTGGTCGATTCACCCCTCCACTTT.

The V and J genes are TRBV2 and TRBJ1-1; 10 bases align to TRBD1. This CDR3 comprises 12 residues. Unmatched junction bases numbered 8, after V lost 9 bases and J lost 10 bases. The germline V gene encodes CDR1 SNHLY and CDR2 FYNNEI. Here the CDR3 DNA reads TGTGCCAGGGCTGGACAGGGGGAAGGAGCTTTCTTT. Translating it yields CARAGQGEGAFF. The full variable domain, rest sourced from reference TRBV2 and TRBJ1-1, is EPEVTQTPSHQVTQMGQEVILRCVPISNHLYFYWYRQILGQKVEFLVSFYNNEISEKSEIFDDQFSVERPDGSNFTLKIRSTKLEDSAMYFCARAGQGEGAFFGQGTRLTVV.

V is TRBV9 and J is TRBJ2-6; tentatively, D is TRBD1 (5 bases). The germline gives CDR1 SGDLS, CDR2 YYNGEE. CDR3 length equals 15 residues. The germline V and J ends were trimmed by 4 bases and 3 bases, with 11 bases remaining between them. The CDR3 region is CASSSRGSGANVLTF. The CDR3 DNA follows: TGTGCCAGCAGCAGTAGGGGTAGTGGGGCCAACGTCCTGACTTTC.

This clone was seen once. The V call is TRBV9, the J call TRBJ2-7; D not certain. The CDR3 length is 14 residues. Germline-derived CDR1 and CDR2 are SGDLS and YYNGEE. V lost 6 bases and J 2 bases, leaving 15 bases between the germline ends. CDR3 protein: CASTPDTQTYEQYF. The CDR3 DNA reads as TGTGCCAGCACCCCAGACACACAGACCTACGAGCAGTACTTC.

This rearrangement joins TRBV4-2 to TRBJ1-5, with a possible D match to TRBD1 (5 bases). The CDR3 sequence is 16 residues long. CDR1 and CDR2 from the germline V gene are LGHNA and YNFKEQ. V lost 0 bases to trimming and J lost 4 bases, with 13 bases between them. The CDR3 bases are TGTGCCAGCAGCCAAGATGTCACCAGGGATAATCAGCCCCAGCATTTT. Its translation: CASSQDVTRDNQPQHF.

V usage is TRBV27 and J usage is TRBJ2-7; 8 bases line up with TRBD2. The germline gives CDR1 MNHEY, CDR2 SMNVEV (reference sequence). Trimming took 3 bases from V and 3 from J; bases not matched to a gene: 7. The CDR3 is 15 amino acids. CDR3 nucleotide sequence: TGTGCCAGCAGTTTTACAGCGGGGGAGATCTACGAGCAGTACTTC. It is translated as CASSFTAGEIYEQYF.

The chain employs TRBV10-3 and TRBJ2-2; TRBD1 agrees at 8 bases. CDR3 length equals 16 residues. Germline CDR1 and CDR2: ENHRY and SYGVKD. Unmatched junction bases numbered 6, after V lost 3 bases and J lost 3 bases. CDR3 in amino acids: CAISDLRGLDTGELFF. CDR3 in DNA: TGTGCCATCAGTGATCTCAGGGGGCTAGACACCGGGGAGCTGTTTTTT.

The CDR3 protein is CASSEQRNQPQHF. In DNA form, the CDR3 reads TGTGCCAGCAGTGAACAACGGAATCAGCCCCAGCATTTT. This chain connects TRBV6-1 to TRBJ1-5, with D uncertain. V lost 2 bases and J lost 4, with 6 bases in between. The CDR3 contains 13 residues. Per germline, CDR1 MNHNS and CDR2 SASEGT.

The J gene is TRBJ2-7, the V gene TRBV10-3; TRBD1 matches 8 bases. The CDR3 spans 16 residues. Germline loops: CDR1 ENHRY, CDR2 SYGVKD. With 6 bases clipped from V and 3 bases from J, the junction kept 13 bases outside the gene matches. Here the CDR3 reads CAISTATGESSYEQYF. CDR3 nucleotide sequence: TGTGCCATCAGCACCGCGACAGGGGAGTCGAGCTACGAGCAGTACTTC.

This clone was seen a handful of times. CDR3 sequence (DNA): TGCGCCAGCAGCCATCTCAACCCCCCAGGAGGGGCAGAGACCCAGTACTTC. This codes for CASSHLNPPGGAETQYF. The J gene is TRBJ2-5, the V gene TRBV4-1; the D gene is possibly TRBD2 (6 bases). Between the trimmed V and J ends, which lost 3 bases and 4 bases, there was a span of 21 bases. CDR1 and CDR2 (germline): MGHRA, YSYEKL. The CDR3 length is 17 residues.

As DNA, the CDR3 is TGTGCCAGCAGCCCAGGACAGGGCTTTTGGATGAACACTGAAGCTTTCTTT. This translates into CASSPGQGFWMNTEAFF. This sequence joins TRBV11-2 and TRBJ1-1, with 8 positions matching TRBD1. The V and J ends lost 5 bases and 0 bases, in that order; junction bases with no gene match: 11. There are 17 residues in the CDR3. Germline CDR1 and CDR2: SGHAT and FQNNGV.

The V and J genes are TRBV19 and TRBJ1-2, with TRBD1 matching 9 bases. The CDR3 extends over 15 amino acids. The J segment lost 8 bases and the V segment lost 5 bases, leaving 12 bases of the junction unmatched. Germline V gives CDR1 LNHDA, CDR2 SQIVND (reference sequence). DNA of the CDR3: TGTGCCAGTAGTGTATCCCGGGACAGGGCCTGGGGCTACACCTTC. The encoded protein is CASSVSRDRAWGYTF.

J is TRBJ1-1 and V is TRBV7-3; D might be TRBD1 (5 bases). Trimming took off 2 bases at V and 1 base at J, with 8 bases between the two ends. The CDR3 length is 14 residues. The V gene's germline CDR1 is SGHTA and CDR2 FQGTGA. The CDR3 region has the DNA TGTGCCAGCAGCTTATGGGGGGGGAACACTGAAGCTTTCTTT. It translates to CASSLWGGNTEAFF.

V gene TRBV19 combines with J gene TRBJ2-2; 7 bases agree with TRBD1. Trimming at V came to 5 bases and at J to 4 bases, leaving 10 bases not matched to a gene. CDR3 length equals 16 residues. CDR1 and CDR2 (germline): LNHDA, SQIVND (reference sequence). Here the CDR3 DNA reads TGTGCCAGTAGTCCCCGCATGACAGGGCCCACCGGGGAGCTGTTTTTT. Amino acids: CASSPRMTGPTGELFF.

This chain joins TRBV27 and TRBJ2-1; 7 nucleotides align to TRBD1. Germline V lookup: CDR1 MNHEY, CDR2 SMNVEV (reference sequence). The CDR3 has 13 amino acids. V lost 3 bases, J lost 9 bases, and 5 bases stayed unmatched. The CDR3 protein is CASSLRGPGEQFF. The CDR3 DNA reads TGTGCCAGCAGTTTGAGGGGGCCTGGTGAGCAGTTCTTC.

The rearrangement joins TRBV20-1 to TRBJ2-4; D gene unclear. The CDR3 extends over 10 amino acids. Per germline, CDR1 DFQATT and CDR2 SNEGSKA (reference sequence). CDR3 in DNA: TGCAGCGTTCCGAAGAGCATTCAGTACTTC. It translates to CSVPKSIQYF.

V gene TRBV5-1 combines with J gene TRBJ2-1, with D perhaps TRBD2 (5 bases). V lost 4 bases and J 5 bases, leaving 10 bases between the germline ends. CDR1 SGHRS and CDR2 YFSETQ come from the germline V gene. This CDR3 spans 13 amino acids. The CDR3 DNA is TGCGCCAGCAGCCCCGGGGATAACAATGAGCAGTTCTTC. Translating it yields CASSPGDNNEQFF.